This T cell receptor beta chain was sequenced for a study of cytomegalovirus exposure and HLA in healthy donors (dated by TCRdb to 2016 to 2017). Regarding the study in general: According to an earlier analysis of a few hundred of the donors, roughly 180 million T cells yielded 90 million to 140 million unique TCR beta sequences and around 300 Gb of sequence data. An earlier analysis of nearly 600 of the donors applied high-throughput TCR beta sequencing to assess whether each TCR beta V gene segment acted as functional or pseudogenic. The study aimed to test whether cataloging public T cell receptors could reveal signatures of past pathogen exposure. Donor age, sex, ethnicity and CMV serostatus were compiled alongside the repertoire data. A handful of DR-DQ haplotypes were treated as single units for association and clustering because of strong linkage in the cohort. Class I and class II HLA loci were covered by the typing at four-digit resolution. A later analysis re-examined previously published TCR beta repertoires from hundreds of donors and added high-resolution HLA genotyping to investigate patterns of TCR occurrence. In addition to the first cohort of approximately 670 subjects, a separate validation cohort of approximately 130 different subjects was used. The number of typed donors differed by locus: about 620-630 for A, B, C, DRB1 and DQB1; 522 for DQA1; approximately 600 for DPA1; and around 470 for DPB1. Among approximately 370 genotyped donors of the cohort, an average of around 220,000 unique TCR beta nucleotide sequences was sequenced per donor, of which about 19% were non-productive. The study combined high-throughput TCR immunosequencing, statistical association of individual TCRs with disease status, and machine learning to predict cytomegalovirus infection status. Of the 300 to 450 genotyped donors, 81% were placed in the genetic ancestry cluster associated with self-reported Caucasian donors. The study profiled the T cell repertoires of 500 to 800 subjects by immunosequencing and related them to cytomegalovirus serostatus. Rather than using new phenotypic data, the later analysis identified candidate immune exposures from TCR beta sequences and from how often those sequences occurred across donors. A later genetic analysis used genome-wide SNP genotypes for about three fifths of the roughly 700 donors, treating that subset as a discovery cohort. An early release that covered fewer than 800 HLA-typed donors contained around 300 gigabases of sequencing data and tens of millions of unique TCR sequences. All discovery cohort repertoires had been generated on a single sequencing platform. General conclusions and limits of the study: Three of the identified cytomegalovirus-associated TCR beta chains were confirmed in vitro to be specific for cytomegalovirus antigens. In an earlier analysis of around 500 of the donors, most TCR beta V segments appeared in productive rearrangements about 90% or about 30% of the time, broadly matching IMGT annotations. In a later analysis, the rate of TCR association differed among HLA loci, with DRB1 alleles having the most associated TCRs and HLA-C alleles having the fewest. Cytomegalovirus status was reported to be diagnosed by the classifier with high specificity and sensitivity in both the original and validation cohorts. In a later analysis, several top co-occurrence clusters were reported to appear linked to parvovirus B19, influenza, CMV and Epstein-Barr virus. It was suggested by the authors that the approach could potentially be generalized to other disease states and immunological phenotypes. Because counts were too low, roughly 17 rarely observed V segments, including chromosome 9 orphons, were left out of the earlier analysis of 587 of the donors. Only TCR beta chains were sequenced in this cohort, and the absence of alpha or paired-chain data limited detectable features. Across donors, most TCR sequences were observed very rarely, whereas some public TCRs were present in many individuals. At a false discovery rate of 0.05, a later analysis linked 15,000 to 20,000 TCR beta sequences to specific HLA alleles. CMV serostatus was the only immune exposure information available for the cohort. Most CMV-associated TCR beta chains appeared to be HLA-restricted in a later analysis, and the HLA associations seemed to be driven largely by CMV exposure. In a later analysis, HLA-associated TCR beta chains showed more clonal expansion and lower generation probabilities than non-associated chains that were equally common. A further reported finding was that TCR beta sequences accurately predicted the HLA-A and HLA-B alleles for most subjects in the first cohort. Because some donors lacked HLA typing at each locus, the association tests relied only on the typed subset. A cluster of highly shared sequence variants was judged likely to be a technical artifact of the sequencing pipeline. Compared with the roughly 710-donor mean, donors in an Asian-associated ancestry cluster had fewer N-insertions in productive TCRs, according to a later genetic analysis. The presence/absence analyses assumed that sequencing depth was roughly uniform across donors, and that assumption may not be true. The study gave a list of 150 to 200 TCR beta chains associated with cytomegalovirus. Correlated functional status among segregating V segments might reflect linkage disequilibrium, but an unknown experimental factor could not be ruled out. A later genetic analysis associated a missense DCLRE1C variant with V-gene and J-gene trimming of TCR beta chains, and an independent cohort replicated the association. When HLA alleles, especially DR and DQ, strongly co-occurred, TCR associations were difficult to assign to individual alleles. Because the 87-base-pair reads could not distinguish some IMGT-functional V segments, including TRBV6-2 and TRBV6-3, those segments were excluded.

In regard to this clone: No antigen is known for it.

V gives up 5 bases and J gives up 4 bases, and the segment between their germline ends measures 18 bases. Inclusive of the bounding cysteine and phenylalanine, the CDR3 is 15 residues long. Only the CDR3 portion is preserved as DNA: 45 bases, with reading frame beginning at the first base. The germline V gene gives CDR1 as SGDLS and CDR2 as YYNGEE. In total, fewer than 750 healthy bone marrow donors made up the cohort. Cohort members were all nominally healthy when sampled, although unrecorded immune exposures were likely present. The donor tested CMV seropositive and was one of the 289 seropositive cohort members. Every donor gave a peripheral blood sample, and the peripheral blood mononuclear cells from that sample were used for TCR beta sequencing. Genomic DNA was extracted from the blood cell samples with the Qiagen DNeasy Blood Extraction Kit. Libraries were prepared through the immunoSEQ multiplex PCR assay. For the multiplex PCR, a mixture combining 60 forward primers for TCR Vbeta segments and 13 reverse primers for TCR Jbeta segments was used. A multiplex PCR assay on genomic DNA amplified the CDR3 region of rearranged TCR beta genes. The amplified TCR beta libraries were sequenced on the Illumina HiSeq System as 87-base-pair reads. The original methods were these. Across the 670 or so repertoires, a later analysis counted some 80 million unique TCR beta chains, roughly 11 million of which were shared by at least two donors. Raw reads were error-corrected and collapsed into unique sequences with a nearest-neighbor algorithm that merged closely related sequences to remove PCR and sequencing errors. Alignment of CDR3 sequences to IMGT reference sequences was used to assign V, D and J gene segments. For a sequence to be retained, at least a six-nucleotide match to both a V gene segment and a J gene segment was required. A rearrangement was called productive if the CDR3 had no stop codons and remained in frame with V and J, and every other rearrangement was called non-productive. Following IMGT convention, CDR3 was defined as the stretch from the second conserved V-encoded cysteine to the conserved J-encoded phenylalanine. The earlier analysis of approximately 500 of the donors excluded sequences that lacked an unambiguous match to a single V gene segment. In an earlier analysis of around 590 of the donors, a V segment was called functional when productive rearrangements were above 56.7%, and segregating when the standard deviation between donors exceeded 5%. To diagnose cytomegalovirus status from the catalog of TCR beta chain sequences, a statistical classification framework was built. V and J gene assignment, in a later analysis, came from comparing TCR nucleotide sequences with IMGT/GENE-DB human TR gene sequences. A later analysis assigned CDR3 sequences and most-parsimonious VDJ recombination scenarios with the TCRdist pipeline. A later analysis defined each TCR beta chain by its CDR3 amino acid sequence plus V-gene family, and excluded reads lacking a unique V-gene family. A later analysis removed roughly 590 highly shared, low-generation-probability nucleotide sequences to deal with suspected cross-contamination and a sequencing artifact. For each public chain, a later analysis derived a clonal expansion index from normalized ranks of inferred template counts within each repertoire. In a later analysis, generation probabilities were computed using a VDJ recombination model fitted to out-of-frame rearrangements, and the results were checked against IGoR. Hypergeometric tests were used in a later analysis to score TCR-TCR, TCR-HLA and TCR-CMV co-occurrence, with a repertoire-size bias correction applied to the TCR pairs. A later analysis estimated false discovery rates by permuting HLA or CMV assignments 20 times. In a later analysis, co-occurring TCRs were grouped using DBSCAN, with TCRdist sequence similarity added in when clustering inside HLA-allele-positive subsets. Repertoires with fewer than 30,000 or more than 120,000 public chains were left out of co-occurrence clustering, as were five repertoires with anomalous nucleotide sharing. The table comes from immuneACCESS by way of TCRdb, which keeps in-frame sequences with V and J called. Part of the clones is missing from these tables; in studies checked, under half for an unresolved V gene and the rest for unknown reasons. V and J calls and clone size are copied from that table; D and trimming were computed from the DNA. The sample table records about 70,000 clones. Jointly, the top ten make up around 2.4% of the sample.

The V and J segments used are TRBV9 and TRBJ2-5, with TRBD2 tentatively as D gene (7 bases match). The source material was PBMCs. The TCR originated in a female donor in good health and CMV-seropositive. The CDR3 reads CASSESGGGGETQYF. The DNA sequence follows: TGTGCCAGCAGTGAATCTGGAGGGGGGGGAGAGACCCAGTACTTC.